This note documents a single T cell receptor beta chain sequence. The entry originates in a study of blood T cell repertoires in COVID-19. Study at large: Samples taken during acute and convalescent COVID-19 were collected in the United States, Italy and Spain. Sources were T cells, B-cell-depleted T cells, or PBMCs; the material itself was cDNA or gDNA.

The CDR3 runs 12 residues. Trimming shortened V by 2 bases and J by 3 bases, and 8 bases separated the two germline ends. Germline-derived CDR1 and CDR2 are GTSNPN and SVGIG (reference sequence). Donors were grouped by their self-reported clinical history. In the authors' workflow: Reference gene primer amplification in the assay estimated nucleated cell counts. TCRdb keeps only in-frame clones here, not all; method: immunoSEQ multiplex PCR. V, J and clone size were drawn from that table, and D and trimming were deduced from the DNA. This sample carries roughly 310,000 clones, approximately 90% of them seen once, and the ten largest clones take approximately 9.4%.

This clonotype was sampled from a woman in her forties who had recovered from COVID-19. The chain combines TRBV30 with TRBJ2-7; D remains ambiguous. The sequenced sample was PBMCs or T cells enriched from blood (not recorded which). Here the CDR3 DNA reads TGTGCCTGGAGTCCGGCAGGCTACGAGCAGTACTTC. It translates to CAWSPAGYEQYF.